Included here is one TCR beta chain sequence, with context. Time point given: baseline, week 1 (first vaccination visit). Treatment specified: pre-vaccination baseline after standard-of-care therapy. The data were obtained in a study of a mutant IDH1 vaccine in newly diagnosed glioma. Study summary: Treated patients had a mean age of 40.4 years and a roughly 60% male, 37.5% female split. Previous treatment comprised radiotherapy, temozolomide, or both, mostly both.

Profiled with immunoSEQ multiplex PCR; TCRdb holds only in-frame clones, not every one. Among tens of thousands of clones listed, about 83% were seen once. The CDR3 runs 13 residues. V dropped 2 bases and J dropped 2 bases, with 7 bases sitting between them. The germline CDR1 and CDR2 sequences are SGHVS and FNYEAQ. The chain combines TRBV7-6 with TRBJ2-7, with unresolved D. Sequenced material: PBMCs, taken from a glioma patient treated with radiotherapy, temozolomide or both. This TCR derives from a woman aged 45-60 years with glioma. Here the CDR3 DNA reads TGTGCCAGCAGCTTATGGGGTCCCTACGAGCAGTACTTC. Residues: CASSLWGPYEQYF.